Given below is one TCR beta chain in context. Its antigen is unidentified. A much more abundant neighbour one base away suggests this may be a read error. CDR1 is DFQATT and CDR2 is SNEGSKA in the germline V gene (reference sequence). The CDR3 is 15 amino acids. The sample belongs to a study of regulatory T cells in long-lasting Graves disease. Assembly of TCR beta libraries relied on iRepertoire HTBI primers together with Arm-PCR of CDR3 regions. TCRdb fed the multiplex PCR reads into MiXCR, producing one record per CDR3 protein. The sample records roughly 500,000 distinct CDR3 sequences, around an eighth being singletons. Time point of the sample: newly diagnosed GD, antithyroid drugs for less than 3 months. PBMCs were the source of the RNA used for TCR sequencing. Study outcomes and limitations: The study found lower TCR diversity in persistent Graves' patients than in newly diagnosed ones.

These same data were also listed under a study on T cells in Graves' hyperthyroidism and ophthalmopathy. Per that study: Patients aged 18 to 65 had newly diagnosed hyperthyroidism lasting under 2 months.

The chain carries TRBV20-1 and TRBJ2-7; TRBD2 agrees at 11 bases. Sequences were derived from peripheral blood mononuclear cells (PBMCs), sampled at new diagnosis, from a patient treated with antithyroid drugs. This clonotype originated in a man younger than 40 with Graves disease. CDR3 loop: CSASPGTSGSYEQCF. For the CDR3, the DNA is TGCAGTGCTTCTCCCGGGACTAGCGGTTCCTACGAGCAGTGCTTC.